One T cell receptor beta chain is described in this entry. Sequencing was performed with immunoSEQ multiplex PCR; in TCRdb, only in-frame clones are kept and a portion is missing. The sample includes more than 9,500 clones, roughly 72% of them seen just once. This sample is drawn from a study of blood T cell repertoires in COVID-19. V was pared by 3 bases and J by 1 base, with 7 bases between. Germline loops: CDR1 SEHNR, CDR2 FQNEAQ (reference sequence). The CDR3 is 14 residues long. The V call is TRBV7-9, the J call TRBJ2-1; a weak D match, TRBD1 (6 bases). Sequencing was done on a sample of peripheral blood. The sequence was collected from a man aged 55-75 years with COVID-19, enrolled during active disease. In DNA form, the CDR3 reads TGTGCCAGCAGCTTGAGGGGGTCCTACAATGAGCAGTTCTTC. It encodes CASSLRGSYNEQFF.